The 5 T cell receptor beta chains listed next were all sequenced from one sample in a study of T cell repertoires in cytomegalovirus infection. Each CDR3 protein gets one entry after TCRdb re-called the reads with MiXCR. The sample consists of about 180,000 distinct CDR3 sequences, around an eighth of them appearing once. Material: PBMCs. These receptors originate from a human donor in good health (CMV status not recorded). Some clones in this sample may be carry-over from other donors' samples.

This clonotype was found a few times. V is TRBV5-1 and J is TRBJ2-3, with 15 bases fitting TRBD2. From germline, CDR1 is SGHRS and CDR2 YFSETQ. The CDR3 covers 18 residues. V lost 4 bases and J lost 0; bases outside the gene matches: 6. The DNA of the CDR3 is TGCGCCAGCAGCATTGGACTAGCGGGAGGGCCTAGCACAGATACGCAGTATTTT. Its translation: CASSIGLAGGPSTDTQYF.

As for this clonotype: The CDR3 does not end in the conserved phenylalanine or tryptophan, so this is likely a read error. The chain couples TRBV29-1 to TRBJ1-4, with unresolved D. V lost 0 bases, J lost 3 bases, and 8 bases lay in between. Germline values: CDR1 SQVTM, CDR2 ANQGSEA. The CDR3 has 14 amino acids. CDR3 sequence reads: CSVEDIRANEKLFS. CDR3 in DNA: TGCAGCGTTGAAGATATTAGGGCTAATGAAAAACTGTTTTCT.

This clonotype occurred many times. The CDR3 spells CASSLETFQETQYF. The DNA for the CDR3 is TGTGCCAGCAGCTTAGAGACGTTCCAAGAGACCCAGTACTTC. The chain couples TRBV7-2 to TRBJ2-5; D not resolved. The germline V and J ends were trimmed by 1 base and 1 base, with 7 bases remaining between them. Germline V gene lookup returns CDR1 SGHTA and CDR2 FQGNSA. There are 14 residues in the CDR3. The full variable domain, with the rest looked up from reference TRBV7-2 and TRBJ2-5, is GAGVSQSPSNKVTEKGKDVELRCDPISGHTALYWYRQSLGQGLEFLIYFQGNSAPDKSGLPSDRFSAERTGGSVSTLTIQRTQQEDSAVYLCASSLETFQETQYFGPGTRLLVL.

This clonotype was found a few times. This rearrangement joins TRBV6-2 or TRBV6-3 to TRBJ2-7; D is possibly TRBD1 or TRBD2 (5 bases each). This CDR3 comprises 14 residues. Trimming left V 4 bases short and J 3 bases short, with 13 bases between. The germline CDR1 and CDR2 sequences are MNHEY and SVGEGT. The CDR3 DNA reads as TGTGCCAGCAGTTCGGCCGGGGCAATCTACGAGCAGTACTTC. Its protein product is CASSSAGAIYEQYF.

This clonotype appeared many times. V usage is TRBV7-3 and J usage is TRBJ2-2; D possibly uses TRBD1 or TRBD2 (5 bases each). This CDR3 has 17 amino acids. Germline CDR1 and CDR2: SGHTA and FQGTGA. Trimming took 1 base from V and 1 from J, leaving 13 bases between them. CDR3 nucleotides: TGTGCCAGCAGCTTAATGGGGGTTCGGATGAACACCGGGGAGCTGTTTTTT. Amino acid sequence: CASSLMGVRMNTGELFF. The variable domain in full, completed from reference TRBV7-3 and TRBJ2-2, reads GAGVSQTPSNKVTEKGKYVELRCDPISGHTALYWYRQSLGQGPEFLIYFQGTGAADDSGLPNDRFFAVRPEGSVSTLKIQRTERGDSAVYLCASSLMGVRMNTGELFFGEGSRLTVL.